These T cell receptor beta chains were read from a single sample in a study of cytomegalovirus exposure and HLA in healthy donors. The assay was immunoSEQ multiplex PCR, and TCRdb's table has in-frame clones only and misses some. The table has over 95,000 clones, around 82% seen once. Input material: PBMCs. Every receptor here comes from a middle-aged man in good health and CMV-seronegative. Each CDR3 is given with its conserved first and last residue. Not all rows give a size; the values are once, few, many and, for expanded clones, a class.

>TRBV6-5|TRBJ1-2|NA
CASSDTSRAYGYTF
>TRBV29-1|TRBJ2-2|NA
CSAQGQAGELFF
>TRBV30|TRBJ1-4|few
CAWSVLTANEKLFF
>TRBV11-1|TRBJ2-3|NA
CASSHKRVRTDTQYF
>TRBV5-1|TRBJ1-1|NA
CASSLDRGSQMNTEAFF
>TRBV5-6|TRBJ1-6|NA
CASSLGQGYNSPLHF
>TRBV5-4|TRBJ1-3|once
CASRVWTGGSGNTIYF
>TRBV2|TRBJ2-3|NA
CASINSLAGDTQYF
>TRBV28|TRBJ1-2|NA
CASRRTGTNYGYTF
>TRBV5-8|TRBJ1-5|NA
CASSYPTDRYQPQHF
>TRBV7-8|TRBJ2-7|few
CASSPRTGVSYEQYF
>TRBV6-5|TRBJ1-6|NA
CASSSGGRTPLHF
>TRBV2|TRBJ1-3|NA
CASSEARQGNTIYF
>TRBV11-3|TRBJ2-1|few
CASSLVQGAHNEQFF
>TRBV2|TRBJ1-1|NA
CASSLGQGALYTEAFF
>TRBV15|TRBJ1-3|NA
CATSRGTVGSGNTIYF